This TCR beta chain comes out of a study of beta chain features in type 1 diabetes. The entirety of the isolated RNA underwent reverse transcription, so expressed TCRB transcripts were sequenced. Method: immunoSEQ multiplex PCR; TCRdb's copy keeps in-frame clones and lacks some. Altogether 200,000 to 250,000 clones are present, 25% to 30% being singletons, with the ten largest covering 3.5% to 4.5%. Between the trimmed V and J ends, which lost 4 bases and 7 bases, there was a span of 17 bases. The CDR3 runs 15 residues. From germline, CDR1 is MNHEY and CDR2 SMNVEV (reference sequence). This clonotype was sampled from a man aged 25-40 years in good health. What was sequenced was central memory CD4+ T cells from blood. The chain links TRBV27 to TRBJ2-1, with D possibly being TRBD1 (5 bases). The CDR3 nucleotides are TGTGCCAGCAGTTCATTGCCGACAGTTCGGAATGAGCAGTTCTTC. Protein sequence: CASSSLPTVRNEQFF.